A selection of T cell receptor beta chains follows, all from one sample in a study of blood T cell repertoires in COVID-19. Assay used: immunoSEQ multiplex PCR; TCRdb lists only in-frame clones, some missing. This repertoire shows over 350,000 clones, approximately 90% found once; its top ten account for roughly 1.2%. The material sequenced was PBMCs or T cells enriched from blood (not recorded which). Receptor source: a young woman who had recovered from COVID-19. CDR3s include the opening cysteine and the closing phenylalanine or tryptophan. The D gene is left open where the match is weak. Size tells how often a clone was seen (once, few, many) or the class of an expanded clone, and some rows leave it out.

clone_size: NA
j_call: TRBJ2-7
v_call: TRBV2
d_call: NA
cdr3_aa: CASSDTRFPFEQYF
cdr3_nt: TGTGCCAGCAGTGATACCAGGTTCCCCTTCGAGCAGTACTTC

clone_size: NA
j_call: TRBJ2-2
v_call: TRBV5-4
d_call: TRBD1
cdr3_aa: CASSLVGQGVSGELFF
cdr3_nt: TGTGCCAGCAGCTTGGTGGGACAGGGGGTTTCCGGGGAGCTGTTTTTT

clone_size: NA
j_call: TRBJ2-3
v_call: TRBV5-1
d_call: TRBD2
cdr3_aa: CASSLEAGGIFSTDTQYF
cdr3_nt: TGCGCCAGCAGCTTGGAAGCGGGGGGGATTTTTAGCACAGATACGCAGTATTTT

clone_size: NA
j_call: TRBJ2-3
v_call: TRBV30
d_call: TRBD1
cdr3_aa: CAWGTGDTDTQYF
cdr3_nt: TGTGCCTGGGGGACAGGGGACACAGATACGCAGTATTTT

clone_size: NA
j_call: TRBJ1-2
v_call: TRBV5-1
d_call: NA
cdr3_aa: CASSDILGGYTF
cdr3_nt: TGCGCCAGCAGCGACATACTCGGTGGCTACACCTTC

clone_size: once
j_call: TRBJ1-5
v_call: TRBV9
d_call: NA
cdr3_aa: CASSPSGNGNQPQHF
cdr3_nt: TGTGCCAGCAGCCCCTCGGGGAACGGCAATCAGCCCCAGCATTTT

clone_size: NA
j_call: TRBJ1-4
v_call: TRBV4-3
d_call: NA
cdr3_aa: CASSQGGQKNEKLFF
cdr3_nt: TGCGCCAGCAGCCAAGGGGGGCAGAAGAATGAAAAACTGTTTTTT

clone_size: NA
j_call: TRBJ1-1
v_call: TRBV6-5
d_call: TRBD1
cdr3_aa: CASSYFDRVGTEAFF
cdr3_nt: TGTGCCAGCAGTTACTTTGACAGGGTGGGCACTGAAGCTTTCTTT

clone_size: few
j_call: TRBJ1-2
v_call: TRBV18
d_call: TRBD1
cdr3_aa: CASSPPGGQNYGYTF
cdr3_nt: TGTGCCAGCTCACCCCCAGGGGGACAGAACTATGGCTACACCTTC

clone_size: NA
j_call: TRBJ2-1
v_call: TRBV29-1
d_call: TRBD1
cdr3_aa: CSVAGGAYNEQFF
cdr3_nt: TGCAGCGTTGCAGGGGGCGCCTACAATGAGCAGTTCTTC

clone_size: NA
j_call: TRBJ1-3
v_call: TRBV9
d_call: TRBD1
cdr3_aa: CASSVTGQGSNTIYF
cdr3_nt: TGTGCCAGCAGCGTAACGGGACAGGGGTCAAACACCATATATTTT

clone_size: NA
j_call: TRBJ1-4
v_call: TRBV15
d_call: NA
cdr3_aa: CATSSEKGEKLFF
cdr3_nt: TGTGCCACCAGCAGTGAAAAGGGGGAAAAACTGTTTTTT

clone_size: once
j_call: TRBJ1-5
v_call: TRBV4-1
d_call: TRBD1
cdr3_aa: CASSQDDRGGNQPQHF
cdr3_nt: TGCGCCAGCAGCCAAGACGACAGGGGAGGCAATCAGCCCCAGCATTTT

clone_size: NA
j_call: TRBJ2-7
v_call: TRBV29-1
d_call: TRBD1
cdr3_aa: CSVEDDRGYEQYF
cdr3_nt: TGCAGCGTTGAAGACGACAGGGGCTACGAGCAGTACTTC

clone_size: NA
j_call: TRBJ2-4
v_call: TRBV19
d_call: NA
cdr3_aa: CASSIDPSGGLRNIQYF
cdr3_nt: TGTGCCAGTAGTATAGATCCTTCGGGGGGCTTGAGAAACATTCAGTACTTC

clone_size: NA
j_call: TRBJ2-2
v_call: TRBV7-2
d_call: TRBD2
cdr3_aa: CASSLGTSGDRLDTGELFF
cdr3_nt: TGTGCCAGCAGCCTCGGGACTAGCGGGGACAGGTTGGACACCGGGGAGCTGTTTTTT

clone_size: NA
j_call: TRBJ1-3
v_call: TRBV29-1
d_call: NA
cdr3_aa: CSGTSTSGNTIYF
cdr3_nt: TGCAGCGGGACTAGTACCTCTGGAAACACCATATATTTT

clone_size: NA
j_call: TRBJ1-2
v_call: TRBV9
d_call: NA
cdr3_aa: CASSEGVNYGYTF
cdr3_nt: TGTGCCAGCAGCGAGGGAGTAAACTATGGCTACACCTTC

clone_size: NA
j_call: TRBJ1-1
v_call: TRBV7-6
d_call: NA
cdr3_aa: CASNGNGMNTEAFF
cdr3_nt: TGTGCCAGCAACGGTAACGGTATGAACACTGAAGCTTTCTTT

clone_size: once
j_call: TRBJ1-1
v_call: TRBV6-5
d_call: NA
cdr3_aa: CASSYSIEVWTEAFF
cdr3_nt: TGTGCCAGCAGTTACTCTATAGAAGTATGGACTGAAGCTTTCTTT

clone_size: NA
j_call: TRBJ2-3
v_call: TRBV27
d_call: TRBD1
cdr3_aa: CASSYGTVLTDTQYF
cdr3_nt: TGTGCCAGCAGTTACGGGACAGTACTCACAGATACGCAGTATTTT

clone_size: NA
j_call: TRBJ1-2
v_call: TRBV7-2
d_call: NA
cdr3_aa: CASSLASFSGYTF
cdr3_nt: TGTGCCAGCAGCTTAGCTTCCTTCTCTGGCTACACCTTC

clone_size: NA
j_call: TRBJ1-4
v_call: TRBV29-1
d_call: TRBD1
cdr3_aa: CSVAGTGVEKLFF
cdr3_nt: TGCAGCGTTGCGGGGACAGGGGTTGAAAAACTGTTTTTT

clone_size: NA
j_call: TRBJ1-1
v_call: TRBV6-1
d_call: TRBD1
cdr3_aa: CASSELQGEAFF
cdr3_nt: TGTGCCAGCAGTGAACTACAGGGGGAAGCTTTCTTT

clone_size: NA
j_call: TRBJ1-1
v_call: TRBV29-1
d_call: NA
cdr3_aa: CSDFLQGNTEAFF
cdr3_nt: TGCAGTGATTTTTTACAGGGGAACACTGAAGCTTTCTTT

clone_size: NA
j_call: TRBJ1-1
v_call: TRBV3-1/TRBV3-2
d_call: TRBD1
cdr3_aa: CASSQDGTENTEAFF
cdr3_nt: TGTGCCAGCAGCCAAGATGGGACAGAGAACACTGAAGCTTTCTTT

clone_size: NA
j_call: TRBJ1-5
v_call: TRBV18
d_call: NA
cdr3_aa: CASSRNQGTNQPQHF
cdr3_nt: TGTGCCAGCTCACGTAATCAGGGGACCAATCAGCCCCAGCATTTT

clone_size: NA
j_call: TRBJ2-7
v_call: TRBV10-1
d_call: TRBD1
cdr3_aa: CASSDFSGQETYEQYF
cdr3_nt: TGCGCCAGCAGTGACTTCTCGGGACAGGAGACCTACGAGCAGTACTTC

clone_size: NA
j_call: TRBJ1-6
v_call: TRBV30
d_call: TRBD1
cdr3_aa: CAWSDGQGTYNSPLHF
cdr3_nt: TGTGCCTGGAGTGACGGACAGGGAACCTATAATTCACCCCTCCACTTT

clone_size: NA
j_call: TRBJ1-5
v_call: TRBV2
d_call: NA
cdr3_aa: CASGHEIQPQHF
cdr3_nt: TGTGCCAGCGGACACGAGATCCAGCCCCAGCATTTT

clone_size: once
j_call: TRBJ1-6
v_call: TRBV6-1
d_call: NA
cdr3_aa: CASSEASPKSSYNSPLHF
cdr3_nt: TGTGCCAGCAGTGAAGCGAGCCCGAAGAGCTCCTATAATTCACCCCTCCACTTT

clone_size: NA
j_call: TRBJ2-3
v_call: TRBV2
d_call: NA
cdr3_aa: CASREQAFTQYF
cdr3_nt: TGTGCCAGCAGAGAACAGGCGTTTACGCAGTATTTT

clone_size: NA
j_call: TRBJ2-7
v_call: TRBV9
d_call: NA
cdr3_aa: CASSAQGFEQYF
cdr3_nt: TGTGCCAGCAGCGCCCAGGGGTTCGAGCAGTACTTC

clone_size: NA
j_call: TRBJ2-1
v_call: TRBV27
d_call: NA
cdr3_aa: CASSLTQGIGNEQFF
cdr3_nt: TGTGCCAGCAGCCTCACACAGGGTATCGGCAATGAGCAGTTCTTC

clone_size: NA
j_call: TRBJ1-2
v_call: TRBV7-3
d_call: NA
cdr3_aa: CASSFLGVGYTF
cdr3_nt: TGTGCCAGCAGCTTCCTAGGGGTTGGCTACACCTTC

clone_size: NA
j_call: TRBJ2-2
v_call: TRBV30
d_call: NA
cdr3_aa: CAWSYGIMVTGELFF
cdr3_nt: TGTGCCTGGAGTTACGGGATAATGGTGACCGGGGAGCTGTTTTTT

clone_size: NA
j_call: TRBJ2-7
v_call: TRBV30
d_call: NA
cdr3_aa: CAWRRAYEQYF
cdr3_nt: TGTGCCTGGCGGCGGGCCTACGAGCAGTACTTC

clone_size: once
j_call: TRBJ1-1
v_call: TRBV6-5
d_call: TRBD1
cdr3_aa: CASSWTGTLNTEAFF
cdr3_nt: TGTGCCAGCAGCTGGACAGGCACTTTGAACACTGAAGCTTTCTTT

clone_size: NA
j_call: TRBJ1-2
v_call: TRBV5-6
d_call: NA
cdr3_aa: CASSLIASADGYTF
cdr3_nt: TGTGCCAGCAGCTTGATTGCGTCTGCCGATGGCTACACCTTC

clone_size: NA
j_call: TRBJ1-4
v_call: TRBV5-1
d_call: NA
cdr3_aa: CASRDAVEEKLFF
cdr3_nt: TGCGCCAGCCGCGATGCAGTGGAGGAAAAACTGTTTTTT

clone_size: NA
j_call: TRBJ1-2
v_call: TRBV5-8
d_call: NA
cdr3_aa: CASSLGTGTDGYTF
cdr3_nt: TGTGCCAGCAGCTTGGGTACAGGGACGGATGGCTACACCTTC

clone_size: NA
j_call: TRBJ2-1
v_call: TRBV11-3
d_call: NA
cdr3_aa: CASSPRLGWDNEQFF
cdr3_nt: TGTGCCAGCAGCCCCCGTCTCGGGTGGGACAATGAGCAGTTCTTC